The table lists the clone carrying this T cell receptor beta chain with a count of one. Here immunoSEQ multiplex PCR was the method, and the copy in TCRdb shows in-frame clones only, minus some. The sample includes around 130,000 clones, about 92% of them seen just once. Germline loops: CDR1 MDHEN, CDR2 SYDVKM. The CDR3 is 11 amino acids. V lost 5 bases to trimming and J lost 5 bases, with 6 bases between them. These data come from a study of control samples from healthy donors and cancer patients. Sequencing was done on a sample of PBMCs. This chain uses TRBV28 with TRBJ1-2; D remains ambiguous. The receptor was isolated from a man in his fifties with head and neck cancer. The DNA for the CDR3 is TGTGCCAGCAGTATAAGATATGGCTACACCTTC. It yields the protein CASSIRYGYTF.